The 7 T cell receptor beta chains reported below all come from one sample, sequenced in a study of blood T cell repertoires in COVID-19. Sequenced by immunoSEQ multiplex PCR; TCRdb stores in-frame clones only, minus some. The profile shows about 140,000 clones, 80% to 90% of them singletons. The sequenced sample was PBMCs or T cells enriched from blood (not recorded which). The receptor source for this set is a man between 60 and 75 years old who had recovered from COVID-19.

This clone has a single count. In DNA, the CDR3 is TGCAGCGGTCTCGAAGCGGGGTGGAATGAGCAGTTCTTC. It specifies CSGLEAGWNEQFF. The chain joins TRBV29-1 to TRBJ2-1; 7 bases fit TRBD2. The CDR3 totals 13 residues. Germline trimming cut 7 bases from V and 7 bases from J; bases unmatched to any gene: 10. Germline CDR1 and CDR2: SQVTM and ANQGSEA.

The gene calls are TRBV4-2 and TRBJ1-2; D gene unclear. Between the trimmed V and J ends, which lost 0 bases and 4 bases, there was a span of 12 bases. Germline CDR1 and CDR2: LGHNA and YNFKEQ. The length of the CDR3 is 15 residues. Here the CDR3 reads CASSQDSSPGYGYTF. CDR3 sequence (DNA): TGTGCCAGCAGCCAAGATTCATCGCCGGGCTATGGCTACACCTTC.

This clone was seen a single time. The V call is TRBV18, the J call TRBJ1-2; 9 positions match TRBD1. With 3 bases clipped from V and 10 bases from J, the junction kept 9 bases outside the gene matches. The CDR3 consists of 14 residues. From germline, CDR1 is KGHSH and CDR2 LQKENI. The chain's CDR3 is CASSPSTGGGPYTF. The CDR3 DNA follows: TGTGCCAGCTCACCTTCGACAGGGGGAGGTCCCTACACCTTC.

This chain links TRBV24-1 with TRBJ1-2, with TRBD1 matching over 7 bases. This CDR3 comprises 15 residues. V was clipped by 3 bases and J by 4 bases; unmatched bases: 7. The V gene's germline CDR1 is KGHDR and CDR2 SFDVKD. The CDR3 DNA follows: TGTGCCACCAGTGATGGACCGGACAGGAGCTATGGCTACACCTTC. Amino acid sequence: CATSDGPDRSYGYTF.

Concerning this clone: The limits of the CDR3 on the DNA are not certain, so only TCRdb's listed CDR3 is given. The chain recombines TRBV19 with TRBJ1-2. CDR1 is LNHDA and CDR2 is SQIVND in the germline V gene (reference sequence). The CDR3 length is 14 residues, termini included. CDR3 in amino acids: CASSIVAPGATGTF.

This chain joins TRBV5-1 and TRBJ2-7; 9 nucleotides align to TRBD2. This CDR3 region has 15 residues. Germline CDR1 and CDR2: SGHRS and YFSETQ. V shed 0 bases and J 3 bases; nucleotides not matched to a gene: 4. The CDR3 here is CASSLASGASYEQYF. The DNA of the CDR3 is TGCGCCAGCAGCTTGGCTAGCGGGGCGAGCTACGAGCAGTACTTC.

The chain combines TRBV14 with TRBJ2-5, with 14 bases aligning to TRBD2. The CDR3 consists of 16 residues. Germline loops: CDR1 SGHDN, CDR2 FVKESK. Trimming at V came to 4 bases and at J to 4 bases, leaving 5 bases not matched to a gene. The CDR3 spells CASSLGLAGGVETQYF. The CDR3 DNA reads as TGTGCCAGCAGCCTCGGACTAGCGGGGGGAGTAGAGACCCAGTACTTC.